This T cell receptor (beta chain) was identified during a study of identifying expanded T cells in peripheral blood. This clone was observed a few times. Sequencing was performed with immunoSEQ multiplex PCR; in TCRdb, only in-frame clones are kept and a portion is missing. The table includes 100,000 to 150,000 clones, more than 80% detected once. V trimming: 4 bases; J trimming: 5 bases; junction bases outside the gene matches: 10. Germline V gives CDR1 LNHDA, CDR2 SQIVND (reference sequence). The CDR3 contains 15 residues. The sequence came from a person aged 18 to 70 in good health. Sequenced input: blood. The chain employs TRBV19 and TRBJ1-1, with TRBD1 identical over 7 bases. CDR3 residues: CASSSRRGRRTEAFF. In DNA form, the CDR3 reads TGTGCCAGTAGTAGTAGAAGGGGGCGAAGGACTGAAGCTTTCTTT.